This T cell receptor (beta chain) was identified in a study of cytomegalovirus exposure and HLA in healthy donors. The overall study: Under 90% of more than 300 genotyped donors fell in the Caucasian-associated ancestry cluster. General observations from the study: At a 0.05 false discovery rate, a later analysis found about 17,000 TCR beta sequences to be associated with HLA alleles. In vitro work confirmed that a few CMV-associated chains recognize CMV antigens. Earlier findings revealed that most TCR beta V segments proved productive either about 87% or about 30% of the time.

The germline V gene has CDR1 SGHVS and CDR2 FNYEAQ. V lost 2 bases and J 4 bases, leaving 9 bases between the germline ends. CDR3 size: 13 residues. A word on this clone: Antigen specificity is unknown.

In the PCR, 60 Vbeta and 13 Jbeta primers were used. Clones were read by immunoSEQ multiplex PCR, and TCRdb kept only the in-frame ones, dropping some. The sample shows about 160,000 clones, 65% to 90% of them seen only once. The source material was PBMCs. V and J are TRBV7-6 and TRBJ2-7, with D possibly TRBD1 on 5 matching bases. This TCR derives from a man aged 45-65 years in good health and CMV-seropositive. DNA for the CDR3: TGTGCCAGCAGCTTACAGGGTGGGTACGAGCAGTACTTC. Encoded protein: CASSLQGGYEQYF.